This T cell receptor (beta chain) emerged from a study of T cell changes during pregnancy in multiple sclerosis (dated by TCRdb to the late 2010s). Turning to the overall study: The study looked at changes in the T cell repertoire across pregnancy in women with multiple sclerosis.

Receptor amplification or capture employed the immunoSEQ multiplex PCR assay. Here the immuneACCESS table is served through TCRdb, limited to in-frame sequences with V and J called. Missing clones are a known gap in these copies; in checked studies unresolved V genes cover under half, and the rest lacks a known reason. This sample holds 84,000 or so clones; about 94% were observed only once. The top ten clonotypes cover 2% to 3% of the sample. V drops 5 bases and J drops 10 bases, leaving 15 bases in between. The CDR3 measures 13 amino acids from cysteine to phenylalanine. The entry retains the CDR3 DNA only, 39 bases that are in frame from base 1. Via the germline V gene, CDR1 is MNHNS and CDR2 SASEGT. Comments on this clone: It lacks a known antigen. No base-level quality is on record; no much larger clone is a single base apart.

The chain is assembled from TRBV6-1 and TRBJ2-1; a tentative D call is TRBD2 (6 bases match). The origin of this receptor is a female donor with multiple sclerosis, enrolled in a pregnancy study. Source: peripheral blood, taken in the third trimester of pregnancy. The CDR3 reads as follows: CASSPSRLVEQFF. The nucleotide sequence is TGTGCCAGCAGTCCGTCCAGACTAGTGGAGCAGTTCTTC.